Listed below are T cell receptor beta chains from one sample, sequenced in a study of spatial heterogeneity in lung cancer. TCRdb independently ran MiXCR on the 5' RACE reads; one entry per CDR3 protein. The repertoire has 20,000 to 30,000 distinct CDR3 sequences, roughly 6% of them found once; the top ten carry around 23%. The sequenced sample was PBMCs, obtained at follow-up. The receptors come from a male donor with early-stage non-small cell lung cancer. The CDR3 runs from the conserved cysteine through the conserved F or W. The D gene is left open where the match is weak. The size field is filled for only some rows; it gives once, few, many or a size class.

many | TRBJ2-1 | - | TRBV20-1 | CSAGPPRAFYNEQFF | TGCAGTGCTGGACCTCCCCGGGCCTTTTACAATGAGCAGTTCTTC
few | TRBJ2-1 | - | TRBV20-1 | CSAPPFDNEQFF | TGCAGTGCCCCGCCATTTGACAATGAGCAGTTCTTC
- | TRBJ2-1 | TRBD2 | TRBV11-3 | CASSPGTSGGGSYNEQFF | TGTGCCAGCAGCCCGGGGACTAGCGGAGGGGGGTCCTACAATGAGCAGTTCTTC
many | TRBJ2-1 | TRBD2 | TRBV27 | CASSLQLASSYNEQFF | TGTGCCAGCAGTCTCCAACTAGCGTCCTCCTACAATGAGCAGTTCTTC
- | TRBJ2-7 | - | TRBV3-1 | CASSQDGGTYEQYF | TGTGCCAGCAGCCAAGATGGCGGTACCTACGAGCAGTACTTC
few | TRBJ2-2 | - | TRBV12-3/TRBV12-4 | CASRRGANTGELFF | TGTGCCAGCAGAAGGGGAGCGAACACCGGGGAGCTGTTTTTT
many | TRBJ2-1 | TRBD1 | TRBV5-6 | CASSLNRDRGNNEQFF | TGTGCCAGCAGCCTAAACCGGGACAGGGGGAACAATGAGCAGTTCTTC
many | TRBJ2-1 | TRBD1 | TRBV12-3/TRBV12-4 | CASSLGTGYNEQFF | TGTGCCAGCAGTTTAGGGACAGGGTACAATGAGCAGTTCTTC
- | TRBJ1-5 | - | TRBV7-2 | CASSLDGLSNQPQHF | TGTGCCAGCAGCTTAGATGGCTTGAGCAATCAGCCCCAGCATTTT
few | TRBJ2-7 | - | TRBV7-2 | CASSLGGSTTYEQYF | TGTGCCAGCAGCTTGGGAGGCTCAACGACCTACGAGCAGTACTTC
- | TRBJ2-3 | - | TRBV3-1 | CASSQGPGVSADTQYF | TGTGCCAGCAGCCAAGGCCCGGGGGTCTCGGCAGATACGCAGTATTTT
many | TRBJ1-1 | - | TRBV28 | CASSTSAGRTEAFF | TGTGCCAGCAGTACCTCTGCGGGGCGCACTGAAGCTTTCTTT
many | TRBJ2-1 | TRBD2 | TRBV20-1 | CSAREGGGPLYNEQFF | TGCAGTGCTAGAGAGGGCGGGGGTCCCCTCTACAATGAGCAGTTCTTC
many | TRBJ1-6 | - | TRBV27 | CASSSGPYNSPLHF | TGTGCCAGCAGTTCGGGGCCATATAATTCACCCCTCCACTTT
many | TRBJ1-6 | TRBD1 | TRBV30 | CAWQTGTGNSPLHF | TGTGCCTGGCAAACCGGGACAGGGAATTCACCCCTCCACTTT
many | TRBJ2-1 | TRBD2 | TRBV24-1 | CATSELTSGRMNEQFF | TGTGCCACCAGTGAACTAACTAGCGGGAGGATGAATGAGCAGTTCTTC
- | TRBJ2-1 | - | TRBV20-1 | CSVGGSYNEQFF | TGCAGTGTTGGTGGCTCTTACAATGAGCAGTTCTTC
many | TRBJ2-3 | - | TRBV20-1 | CSAGDHTDTQYF | TGCAGTGCTGGGGACCACACAGATACGCAGTATTTT
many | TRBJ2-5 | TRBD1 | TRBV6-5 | CASRADRGSYQETQYF | TGTGCCAGCAGGGCCGACAGGGGGTCCTACCAAGAGACCCAGTACTTC
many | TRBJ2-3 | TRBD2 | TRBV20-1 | CSARDEGSGLDGTQYF | TGCAGTGCTAGGGACGAGGGTAGCGGGCTTGATGGTACGCAGTATTTT
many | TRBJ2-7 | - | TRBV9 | CASSPPGSYEQYF | TGTGCCAGCAGCCCCCCGGGCTCCTACGAGCAGTACTTC
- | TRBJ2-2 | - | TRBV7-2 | CASSLASPSNTGELFF | TGTGCCAGCAGCTTAGCGAGCCCTTCGAACACCGGGGAGCTGTTTTTT
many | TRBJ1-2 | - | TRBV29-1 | CSVGRSTNYGYTF | TGCAGCGTTGGCAGGAGTACTAACTATGGCTACACCTTC
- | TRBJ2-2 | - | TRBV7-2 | CASSYMGYTGELFF | TGTGCCAGCAGCTATATGGGGTACACCGGGGAGCTGTTTTTT
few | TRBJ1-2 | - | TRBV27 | CASSGSRGYTF | TGTGCCAGCAGTGGGAGTAGAGGCTACACCTTC
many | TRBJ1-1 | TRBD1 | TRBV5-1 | CASSLARGLEAFF | TGCGCCAGCAGCTTGGCCAGGGGGCTCGAAGCTTTCTTT
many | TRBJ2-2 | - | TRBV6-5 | CASSYWQTNTGELFF | TGTGCCAGCAGTTACTGGCAGACGAACACCGGGGAGCTGTTTTTT
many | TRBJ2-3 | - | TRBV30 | CAWSTASDTQYF | TGTGCCTGGAGCACGGCGTCAGATACGCAGTATTTT
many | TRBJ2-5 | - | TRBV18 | CASSPRDLQETQYF | TGTGCCAGCTCACCACGGGACCTCCAAGAGACCCAGTACTTC
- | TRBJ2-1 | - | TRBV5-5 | CASSLAPQGGFDEQFF | TGTGCCAGCAGCTTGGCCCCACAGGGAGGTTTCGATGAGCAGTTCTTC
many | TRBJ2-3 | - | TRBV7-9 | CASSLASGFDAQYF | TGTGCCAGCAGCTTAGCGTCAGGGTTTGATGCGCAGTATTTT
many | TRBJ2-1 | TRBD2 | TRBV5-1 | CASSPGLAGVREQFF | TGCGCCAGCAGCCCGGGACTAGCGGGAGTGCGTGAGCAGTTCTTC
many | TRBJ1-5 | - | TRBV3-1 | CASSQASSNQPQHF | TGTGCCAGCAGCCAAGCTAGTAGCAATCAGCCCCAGCATTTT
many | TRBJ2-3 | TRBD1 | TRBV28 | CASSFHGQGKADTQYF | TGTGCCAGCAGTTTCCACGGACAGGGCAAAGCAGATACGCAGTATTTT
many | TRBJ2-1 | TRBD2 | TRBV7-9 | CASSLAGSSYNEQFF | TGTGCCAGCAGCCTAGCGGGGAGCTCCTACAATGAGCAGTTCTTC
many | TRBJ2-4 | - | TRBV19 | CASSAILRAQNIQYF | TGTGCCAGTAGTGCGATTTTGCGCGCCCAAAACATTCAGTACTTC
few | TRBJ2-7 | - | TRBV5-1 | CASSPTPAGEQYF | TGCGCCAGCAGCCCTACCCCTGCCGGCGAGCAGTACTTC
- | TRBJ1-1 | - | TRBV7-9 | CASSSRPPEAFF | TGTGCCAGCAGCTCTAGACCCCCTGAAGCTTTCTTT
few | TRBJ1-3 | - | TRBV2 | CASSATPQGPGNTIYF | TGTGCCAGCAGTGCGACGCCTCAGGGTCCTGGAAACACCATATATTTT
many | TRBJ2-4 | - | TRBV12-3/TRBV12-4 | CASCPSGVVKNIQYF | TGTGCCAGCTGCCCTTCAGGGGTTGTCAAAAACATTCAGTACTTC
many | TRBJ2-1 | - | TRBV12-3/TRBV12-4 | CASSSFLGLGGEVRSYNEQFF | TGTGCCAGCAGTTCCTTCTTGGGCCTTGGGGGAGAGGTGAGGTCCTACAATGAGCAGTTCTTC
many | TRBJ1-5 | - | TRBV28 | CQSGGVVENQPQHF | TGCCAAAGCGGGGGGGTTGTCGAAAATCAGCCCCAGCATTTT
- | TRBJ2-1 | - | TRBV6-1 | CASSSGVPEQFF | TGTGCCAGCAGTTCGGGTGTACCGGAGCAGTTCTTC
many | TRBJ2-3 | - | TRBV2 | CASSGLGASADTQYF | TGTGCCAGCAGTGGTCTTGGGGCGAGCGCAGATACGCAGTATTTT
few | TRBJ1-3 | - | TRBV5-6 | CASSLFALLPGNTIYF | TGTGCCAGCAGCCTCTTTGCCTTGTTACCTGGAAACACCATATATTTT